This T cell receptor beta chain stems from a study of beta chain features in type 1 diabetes. Expressed TCRB transcripts were sequenced after all isolated RNA was converted to cDNA. This table comes from immunoSEQ multiplex PCR, and its TCRdb copy is limited to in-frame clones, with some not included. The sample yields about 410,000 clones, 14% seen once. V lost 2 bases and J 5 bases, leaving 10 bases between the germline ends. This CDR3 has 13 residues. Germline V gives CDR1 GTSNPN, CDR2 SVGIG (reference sequence). There are a few counts of this clone. The sequence came from a man in his thirties or forties in good health. The V call is TRBV30, the J call TRBJ2-1; no firm D call. Specimen: naive CD4+ T cells from blood. The CDR3 region is CAWSPDTNNEQFF. The CDR3 nucleotides read TGTGCCTGGAGTCCCGACACCAACAATGAGCAGTTCTTC.